These 11 T cell receptor beta chains originate from one sample sequenced in a study of T-cell memory formation after mild COVID-19. TCRdb reprocessed the 5' RACE reads with MiXCR, giving one entry per CDR3 protein. The repertoire consists of hundreds of thousands of distinct CDR3 sequences, with roughly 20% occurring once and the leading ten covering about 8.1%. Sequenced input: PBMCs or a T cell subset sorted from them (not recorded which). These receptors were obtained from an adult woman who had mild COVID-19 (a few samples of this study predate the infection). Cell type and time point are not known.

This clonotype was detected a few times. The chain recombines TRBV27 with TRBJ2-7, with 7 bases that match TRBD1. Germline V gene data show CDR1 as MNHEY and CDR2 as SMNVEV (reference sequence). The CDR3 has 14 amino acids. V lost 1 base, J lost 3 bases, and 3 bases stayed unmatched. CDR3 nucleotides: TGTGCCAGCAGTTTATTGGGACAGCTCTACGAGCAGTACTTC. As protein: CASSLLGQLYEQYF.

CDR3 sequence: CASSRTASYEQYF. DNA for the CDR3: TGTGCCAGCAGCCGGACAGCCTCCTACGAGCAGTACTTC. The V call is TRBV27, the J call TRBJ2-7, with a possible D match to TRBD1 (6 bases). The ends were cut back, 6 bases at V and 0 bases at J, with 9 bases in the middle. This CDR3 has 13 amino acids. Germline loops: CDR1 MNHEY, CDR2 SMNVEV (reference sequence).

CDR3 sequence reads: CASSQTGTSGGETQYF. The DNA of the CDR3 is TGTGCCAGCAGCCAAACCGGGACTAGCGGGGGGGAGACCCAGTACTTC. The chain joins TRBV4-2 to TRBJ2-5, with 15 bases fitting TRBD2. Per germline, CDR1 LGHNA and CDR2 YNFKEQ. The V and J ends lost 2 bases and 5 bases, in that order; junction bases with no gene match: 3. CDR3 length: 16 residues.

The V and J genes are TRBV12-3 or TRBV12-4 and TRBJ1-4; D remains ambiguous. This CDR3 is built from 14 residues. V lost 3 bases to trimming and J lost 8 bases, with 13 bases between them. DNA of the CDR3: TGTGCCAGCAGTTTCCGCTCTGGCGGGGAAAAACTGTTTTTT. Its protein product is CASSFRSGGEKLFF.

The V gene is TRBV12-3 or TRBV12-4, the J gene TRBJ1-4; a weak D match, TRBD1 (5 bases). This CDR3 comprises 16 residues. Trimming took 5 bases from V and 6 from J, leaving 19 bases between them. The CDR3 DNA is TGTGCCAGCAGTAGAGAGATCGGGGGAGTCTATGAAAAACTGTTTTTT. It yields the protein CASSREIGGVYEKLFF.

The chain links TRBV5-1 to TRBJ1-1; no clear D gene. Germline CDR1 SGHRS, CDR2 YFSETQ. The CDR3 has 14 residues. Trimming left V 0 bases short and J 4 bases short, with 10 bases between. The CDR3 region has the DNA TGCGCCAGCAGCTTGGATTACGGTGCCACTGAAGCTTTCTTT. Translated, it gives CASSLDYGATEAFF.

The table lists this clonotype with a few counts. The chain uses TRBV29-1 and TRBJ1-2; 10 positions match TRBD1. Losses at the gene ends were 6 bases for V and 8 bases for J; bases not matched to a gene: 9. CDR1 SQVTM and CDR2 ANQGSEA come from the germline V gene. The CDR3 has 13 residues. DNA for the CDR3: TGCAGCGTGTACCGGGACAGGGGTAAAGGCTACACCTTC. Protein sequence: CSVYRDRGKGYTF.

The chain uses TRBV7-6 and TRBJ2-2; 12 nucleotides line up with TRBD2. Germline lookup yields CDR1 SGHVS and CDR2 FNYEAQ. This CDR3 is 18 amino acids long. V lost 6 bases, J lost 6 bases, and 14 bases stayed unmatched. The chain's CDR3 is CASRDRPRTSGKSGELFF. The CDR3 DNA sequence: TGTGCCAGCAGAGACAGGCCCAGGACTAGCGGGAAGTCCGGGGAGCTGTTTTTT.

Many counts were recorded for this clonotype. The V call is TRBV20-1, the J call TRBJ2-2, with 13 nucleotides matching TRBD2. V shed 5 bases and J 3 bases; nucleotides not matched to a gene: 3. The CDR3 is 15 amino acids. The germline gives CDR1 DFQATT, CDR2 SNEGSKA (reference sequence). CDR3 in amino acids: CSASGTSGDTGELFF. CDR3 nucleotide sequence: TGCAGTGCTTCCGGGACTAGCGGGGACACCGGGGAGCTGTTTTTT.

In this sample, this clonotype turned up a few times. This chain links TRBV7-2 with TRBJ2-1; 7 bases agree with TRBD2. Germline V gene data show CDR1 as SGHTA and CDR2 as FQGNSA. With V trimmed by 4 bases and J by 4 bases, 10 bases remained unmatched. The CDR3 spans 16 residues. This chain's CDR3 is CASSYLAGFDYNEQFF. The CDR3, as DNA: TGTGCCAGCAGCTACTTAGCGGGCTTCGATTACAATGAGCAGTTCTTC.

The V call is TRBV27, the J call TRBJ1-4; D not certain. The CDR3 length is 13 residues. V was clipped by 9 bases and J by 3 bases, with 11 bases between them. CDR1 is MNHEY and CDR2 is SMNVEV in the germline V gene (reference sequence). CDR3 sequence (DNA): TGTGCCAGACGACTCAGGCCTAATGAAAAACTGTTTTTT. The encoded protein is CARRLRPNEKLFF.